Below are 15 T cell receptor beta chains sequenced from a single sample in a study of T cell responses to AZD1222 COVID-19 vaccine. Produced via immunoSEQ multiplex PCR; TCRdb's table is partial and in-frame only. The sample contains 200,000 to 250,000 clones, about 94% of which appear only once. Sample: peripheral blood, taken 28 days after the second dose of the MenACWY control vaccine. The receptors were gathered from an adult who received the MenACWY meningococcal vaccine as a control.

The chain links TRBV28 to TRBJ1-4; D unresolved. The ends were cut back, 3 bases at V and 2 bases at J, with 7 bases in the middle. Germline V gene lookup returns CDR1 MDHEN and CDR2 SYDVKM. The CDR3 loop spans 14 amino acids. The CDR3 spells CASSLVGTNEKLFF. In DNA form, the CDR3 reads TGTGCCAGCAGTTTGGTAGGGACTAATGAAAAACTGTTTTTT.

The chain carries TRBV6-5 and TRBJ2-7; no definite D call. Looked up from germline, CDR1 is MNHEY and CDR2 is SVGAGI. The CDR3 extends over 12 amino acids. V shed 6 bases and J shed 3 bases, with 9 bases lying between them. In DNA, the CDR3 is TGTGCCAGCAGGGATTACCGCTACGAGCAGTACTTC. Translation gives CASRDYRYEQYF.

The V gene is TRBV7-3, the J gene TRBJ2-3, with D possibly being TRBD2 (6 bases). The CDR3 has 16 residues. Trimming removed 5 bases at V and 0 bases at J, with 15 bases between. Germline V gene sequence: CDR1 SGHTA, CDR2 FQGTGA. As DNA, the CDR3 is TGTGCCAGCAGCCCTGGGACTTCCTCTAGCACAGATACGCAGTATTTT. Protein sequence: CASSPGTSSSTDTQYF.

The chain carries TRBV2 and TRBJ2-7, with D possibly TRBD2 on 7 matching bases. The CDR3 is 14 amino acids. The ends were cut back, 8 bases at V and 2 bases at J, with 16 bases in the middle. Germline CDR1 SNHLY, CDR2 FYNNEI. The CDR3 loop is CASCPPGGPYEQYF. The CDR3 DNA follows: TGTGCCAGCTGCCCGCCCGGGGGGCCCTACGAGCAGTACTTC.

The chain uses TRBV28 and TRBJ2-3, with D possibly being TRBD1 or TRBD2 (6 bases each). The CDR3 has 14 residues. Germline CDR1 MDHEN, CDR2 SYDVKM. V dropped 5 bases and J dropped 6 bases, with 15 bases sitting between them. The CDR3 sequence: CASSGGPPWDTQYF. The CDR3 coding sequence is TGTGCCAGCAGTGGGGGGCCACCCTGGGATACGCAGTATTTT.

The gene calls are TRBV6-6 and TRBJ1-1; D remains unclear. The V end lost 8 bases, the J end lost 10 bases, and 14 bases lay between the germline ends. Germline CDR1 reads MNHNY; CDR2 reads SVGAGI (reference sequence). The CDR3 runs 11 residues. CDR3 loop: CASATLAGAFF. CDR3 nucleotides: TGTGCCAGCGCAACACTGGCGGGAGCTTTCTTT.

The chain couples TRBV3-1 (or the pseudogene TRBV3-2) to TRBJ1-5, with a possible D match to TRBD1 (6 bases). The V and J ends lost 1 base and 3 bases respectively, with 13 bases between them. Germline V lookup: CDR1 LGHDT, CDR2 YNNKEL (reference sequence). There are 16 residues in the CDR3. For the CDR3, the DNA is TGTGCCAGCAGCCAAGGGGGGGCAGGGAACAATCAGCCCCAGCATTTT. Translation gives CASSQGGAGNNQPQHF.

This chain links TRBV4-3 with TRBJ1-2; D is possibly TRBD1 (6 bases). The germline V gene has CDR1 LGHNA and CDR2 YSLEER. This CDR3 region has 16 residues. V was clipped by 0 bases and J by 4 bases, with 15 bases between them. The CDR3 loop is CASSQDLAGVSYGYTF. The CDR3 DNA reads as TGCGCCAGCAGCCAAGATCTCGCAGGGGTGAGCTATGGCTACACCTTC.

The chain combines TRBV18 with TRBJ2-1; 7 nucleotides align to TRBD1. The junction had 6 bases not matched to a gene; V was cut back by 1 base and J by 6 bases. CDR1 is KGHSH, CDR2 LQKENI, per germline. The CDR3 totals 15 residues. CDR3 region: CASSPQRQGPNEQFF. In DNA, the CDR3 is TGTGCCAGCTCACCACAAAGACAGGGCCCCAATGAGCAGTTCTTC.

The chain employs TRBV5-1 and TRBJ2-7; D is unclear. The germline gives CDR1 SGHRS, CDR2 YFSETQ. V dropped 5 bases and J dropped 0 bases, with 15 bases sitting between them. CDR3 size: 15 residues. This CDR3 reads CASRIFPVSSYEQYF. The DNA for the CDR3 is TGCGCCAGCAGAATTTTCCCCGTAAGCTCCTACGAGCAGTACTTC.

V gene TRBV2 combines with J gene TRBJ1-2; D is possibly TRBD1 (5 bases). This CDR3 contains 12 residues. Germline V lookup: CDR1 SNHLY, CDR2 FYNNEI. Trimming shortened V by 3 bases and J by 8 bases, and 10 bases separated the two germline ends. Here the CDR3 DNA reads TGTGCCAGCAGTGATCCAGGGAAAGGCTACACCTTC. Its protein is CASSDPGKGYTF.

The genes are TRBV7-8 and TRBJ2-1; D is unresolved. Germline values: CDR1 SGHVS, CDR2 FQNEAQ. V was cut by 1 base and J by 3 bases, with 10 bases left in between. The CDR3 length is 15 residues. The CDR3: CASSLGRLRYNEQFF. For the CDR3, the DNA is TGTGCCAGCAGCTTAGGAAGACTGCGCTACAATGAGCAGTTCTTC.

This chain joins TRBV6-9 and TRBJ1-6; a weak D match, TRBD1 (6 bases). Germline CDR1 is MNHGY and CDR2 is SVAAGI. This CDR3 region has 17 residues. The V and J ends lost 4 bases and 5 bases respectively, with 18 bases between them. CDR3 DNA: TGTGCCAGCAGTTCCACTCTTACCGGGACAAATAATTCACCCCTCCACTTT. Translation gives CASSSTLTGTNNSPLHF.

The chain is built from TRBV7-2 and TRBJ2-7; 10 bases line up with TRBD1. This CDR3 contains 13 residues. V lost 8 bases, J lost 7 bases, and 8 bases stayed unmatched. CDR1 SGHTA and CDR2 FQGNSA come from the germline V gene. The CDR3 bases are TGTGCCAGCGTTGACAGGGGGCCGGGGGAGCAGTACTTC. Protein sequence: CASVDRGPGEQYF.

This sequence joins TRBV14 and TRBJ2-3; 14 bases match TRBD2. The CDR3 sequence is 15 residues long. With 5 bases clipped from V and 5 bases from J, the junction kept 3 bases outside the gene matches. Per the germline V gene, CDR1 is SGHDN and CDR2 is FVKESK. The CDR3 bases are TGTGCCAGCAGCTCCGGGACTAGCGGGAGAGATACGCAGTATTTT. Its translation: CASSSGTSGRDTQYF.